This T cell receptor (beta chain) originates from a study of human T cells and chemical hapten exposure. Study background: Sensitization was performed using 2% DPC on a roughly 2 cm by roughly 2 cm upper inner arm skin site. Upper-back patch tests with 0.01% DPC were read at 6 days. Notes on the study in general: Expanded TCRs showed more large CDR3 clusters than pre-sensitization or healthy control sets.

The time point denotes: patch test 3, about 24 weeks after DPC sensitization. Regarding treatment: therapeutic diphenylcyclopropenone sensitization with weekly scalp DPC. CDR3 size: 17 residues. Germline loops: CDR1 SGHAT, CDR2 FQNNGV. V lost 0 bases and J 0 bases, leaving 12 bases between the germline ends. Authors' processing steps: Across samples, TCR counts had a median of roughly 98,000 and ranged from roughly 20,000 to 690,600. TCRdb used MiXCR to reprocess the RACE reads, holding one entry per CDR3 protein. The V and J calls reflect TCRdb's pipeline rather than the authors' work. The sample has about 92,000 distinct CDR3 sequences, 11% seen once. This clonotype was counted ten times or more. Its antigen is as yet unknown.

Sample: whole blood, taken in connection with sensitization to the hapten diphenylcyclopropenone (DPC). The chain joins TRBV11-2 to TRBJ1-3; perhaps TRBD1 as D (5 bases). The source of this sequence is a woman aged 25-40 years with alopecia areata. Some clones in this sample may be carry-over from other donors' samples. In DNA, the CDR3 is TGTGCCAGCAGCTTAGATGACAGCCGTTACTCTGGAAACACCATATATTTT. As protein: CASSLDDSRYSGNTIYF.